This TCR beta chain comes out of a study of OX40 agonist ivuxolimab in advanced cancers. Study at large: The patients got ivuxolimab, which is an agonistic anti-OX40 (CD134) antibody. Ivuxolimab doses were 0.01, 0.1, 0.3, 1.5, 3 or 10 mg/kg every 2 weeks.

Generated by immunoSEQ multiplex PCR, the TCRdb table keeps only in-frame clones and is missing some. The sample has about 81,000 clones; 88% are singletons. Comments on this clone: Antigen unknown.

Findings and limits, study-wide: Among expanded peripheral T cells, antigen specificity went undetermined.

The CDR3 is 16 residues long. This specimen consisted of CD4+ or CD8+ T cells sorted from blood, obtained in a trial of the OX40 agonist ivuxolimab. The chain links TRBV21-1 to TRBJ1-2. TRBV21-1 is annotated as a pseudogene. This receptor was identified in an adult with an advanced solid tumor such as melanoma, head and neck, liver or kidney cancer. The CDR3 coding sequence is TGTGCCAGCATCCCCGGGTTTCGCGATCCTAACTATGGCTACACCTTC. Translation: CASIPGFRDPNYGYTF.